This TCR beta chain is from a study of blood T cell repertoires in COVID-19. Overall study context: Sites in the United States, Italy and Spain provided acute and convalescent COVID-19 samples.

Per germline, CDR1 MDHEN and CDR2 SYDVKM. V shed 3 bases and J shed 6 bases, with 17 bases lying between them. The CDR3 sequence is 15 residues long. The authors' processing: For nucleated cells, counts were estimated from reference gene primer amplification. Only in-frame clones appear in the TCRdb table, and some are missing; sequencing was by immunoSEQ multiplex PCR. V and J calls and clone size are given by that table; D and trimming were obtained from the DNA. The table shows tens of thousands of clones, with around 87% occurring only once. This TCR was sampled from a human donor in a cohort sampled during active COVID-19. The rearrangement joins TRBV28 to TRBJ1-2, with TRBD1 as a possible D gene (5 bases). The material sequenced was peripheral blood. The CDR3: CASSFGGSVTHGYTF. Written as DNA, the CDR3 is TGTGCCAGCAGTTTTGGGGGGTCAGTCACCCATGGCTACACCTTC.